This T cell receptor (beta chain) was captured in a study of T cell repertoires in cytomegalovirus infection. The overall study: Public TCR beta signatures were indicative of both CMV infection and a matching HLA type.

Germline lookup yields CDR1 SGHAT and CDR2 FQDESV (reference sequence). The CDR3 has 18 amino acids. Trimming at V came to 5 bases and at J to 0 bases, leaving 10 bases not matched to a gene. TCRdb used MiXCR to reprocess the reads, holding one entry per CDR3 protein. The sample includes more than 90,000 distinct CDR3 sequences, around 10% of them seen just once. General study points: Based on cumulative public TCR beta family frequency, carriers of CMV plus the relevant HLA were identified. Ex vivo, HLA-C-restricted CMV-specific TCR beta clonotypes prevailed over the rest of the response.

This clonotype was recorded at least ten times. The antigen is undetermined. Sequenced input: PBMCs, sequenced either directly or after in vitro stimulation (not recorded which). This TCR was sampled from a human donor in good health (CMV status not recorded). Some clones in this sample may be carry-over from other donors' samples. The V call is TRBV11-1, the J call TRBJ2-6, with TRBD1 matching 7 bases. In DNA form, the CDR3 reads TGTGCCAGCAGCCGATCCGGGACAGCAAACTCTGGGGCCAACGTCCTGACTTTC. This encodes CASSRSGTANSGANVLTF.